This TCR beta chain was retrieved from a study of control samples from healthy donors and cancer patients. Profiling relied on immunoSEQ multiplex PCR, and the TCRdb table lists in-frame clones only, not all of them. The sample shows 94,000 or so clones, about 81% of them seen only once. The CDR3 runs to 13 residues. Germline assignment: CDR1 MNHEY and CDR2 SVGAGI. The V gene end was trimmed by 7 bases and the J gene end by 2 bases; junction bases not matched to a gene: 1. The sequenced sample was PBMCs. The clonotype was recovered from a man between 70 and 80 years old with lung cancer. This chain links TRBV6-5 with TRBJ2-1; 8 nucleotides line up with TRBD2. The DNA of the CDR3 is TGTGCCAGCACGGGACTAGCCTACAATGAGCAGTTCTTC. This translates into CASTGLAYNEQFF.